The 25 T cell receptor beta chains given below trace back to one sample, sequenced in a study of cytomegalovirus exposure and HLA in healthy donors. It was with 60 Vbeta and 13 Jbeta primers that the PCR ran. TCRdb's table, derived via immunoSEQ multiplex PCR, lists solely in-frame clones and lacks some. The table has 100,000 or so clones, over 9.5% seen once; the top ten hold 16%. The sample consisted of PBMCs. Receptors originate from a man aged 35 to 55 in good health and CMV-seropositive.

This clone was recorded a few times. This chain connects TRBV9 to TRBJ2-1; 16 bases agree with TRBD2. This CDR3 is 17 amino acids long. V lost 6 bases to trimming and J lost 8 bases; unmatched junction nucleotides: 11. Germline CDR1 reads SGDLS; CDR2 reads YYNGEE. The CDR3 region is CASNRGLAGGRGDEQFF. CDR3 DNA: TGTGCCAGCAACCGGGGACTAGCGGGAGGGAGGGGGGATGAGCAGTTCTTC.

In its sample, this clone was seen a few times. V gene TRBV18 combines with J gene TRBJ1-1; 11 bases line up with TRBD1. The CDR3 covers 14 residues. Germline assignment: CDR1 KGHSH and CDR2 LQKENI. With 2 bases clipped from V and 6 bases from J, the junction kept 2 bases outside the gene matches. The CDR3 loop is CASSPGQGAAEAFF. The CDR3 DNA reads TGTGCCAGCTCACCAGGACAGGGGGCCGCTGAAGCTTTCTTT. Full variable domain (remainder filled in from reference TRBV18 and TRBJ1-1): NAGVMQNPRHLVRRRGQEARLRCSPMKGHSHVYWYRQLPEEGLKFMVYLQKENIIDESGMPKERFSAEFPKEGPSILRIQQVVRGDSAAYFCASSPGQGAAEAFFGQGTRLTVV.

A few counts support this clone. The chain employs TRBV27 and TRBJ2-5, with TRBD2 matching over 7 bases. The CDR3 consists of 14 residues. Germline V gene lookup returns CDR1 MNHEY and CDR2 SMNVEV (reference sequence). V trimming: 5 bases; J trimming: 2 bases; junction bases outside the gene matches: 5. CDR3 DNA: TGTGCCAGCAGTCCTCAGCGGGGTCAAGAGACCCAGTACTTC. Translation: CASSPQRGQETQYF.

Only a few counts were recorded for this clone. The CDR3 bases are TGTGCCACCAGCAGAGAGGGGCTAGCGGGAGGGCCCCGGGCGAATGAGCAGTTCTTC. It codes for CATSREGLAGGPRANEQFF. The V call is TRBV15, the J call TRBJ2-1, with 12 positions matching TRBD2. CDR1 LNHNV and CDR2 YYDKDF come from the germline V gene (reference sequence). J was trimmed by 7 bases and V by 0 bases; bases with no gene match: 13. The CDR3 sequence is 19 residues long.

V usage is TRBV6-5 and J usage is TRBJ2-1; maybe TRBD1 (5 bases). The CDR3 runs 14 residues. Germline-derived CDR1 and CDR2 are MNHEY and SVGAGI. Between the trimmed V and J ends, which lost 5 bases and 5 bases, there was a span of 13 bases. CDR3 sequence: CASSEWGSHNEQFF. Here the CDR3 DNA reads TGTGCCAGCAGTGAATGGGGCAGTCACAATGAGCAGTTCTTC.

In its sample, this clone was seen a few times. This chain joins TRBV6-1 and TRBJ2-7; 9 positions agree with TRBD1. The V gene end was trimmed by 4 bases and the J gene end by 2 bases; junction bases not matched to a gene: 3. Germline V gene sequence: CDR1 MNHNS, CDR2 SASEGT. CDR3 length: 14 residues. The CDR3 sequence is CASSVDRGTYEQYF. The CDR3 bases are TGTGCCAGCAGTGTGGACAGGGGAACCTACGAGCAGTACTTC.

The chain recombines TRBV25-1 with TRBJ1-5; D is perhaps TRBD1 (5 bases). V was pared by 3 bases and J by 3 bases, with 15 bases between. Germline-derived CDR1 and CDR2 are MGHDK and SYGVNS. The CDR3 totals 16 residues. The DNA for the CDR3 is TGTGCCAGCAGTGACCTACACGGGGACTTCAATCAGCCCCAGCATTTT. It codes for CASSDLHGDFNQPQHF.

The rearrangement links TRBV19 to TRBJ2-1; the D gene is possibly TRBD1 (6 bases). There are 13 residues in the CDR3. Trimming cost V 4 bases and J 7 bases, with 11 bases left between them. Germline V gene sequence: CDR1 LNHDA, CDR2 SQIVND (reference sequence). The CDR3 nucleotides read TGTGCCAGTAGTAGCCTCACAGGGAATGAGCAGTTCTTC. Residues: CASSSLTGNEQFF.

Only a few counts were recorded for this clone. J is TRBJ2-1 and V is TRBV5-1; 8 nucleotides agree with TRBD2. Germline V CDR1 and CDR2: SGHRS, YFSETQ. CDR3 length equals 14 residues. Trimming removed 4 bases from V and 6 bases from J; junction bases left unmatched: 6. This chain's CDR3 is CASSSGLAFNEQFF. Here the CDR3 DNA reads TGCGCCAGCAGCAGCGGACTAGCTTTCAATGAGCAGTTCTTC.

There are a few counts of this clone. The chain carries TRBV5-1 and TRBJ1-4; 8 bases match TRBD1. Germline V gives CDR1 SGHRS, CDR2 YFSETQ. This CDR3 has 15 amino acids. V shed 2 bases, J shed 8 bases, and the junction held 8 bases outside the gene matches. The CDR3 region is CASSFGQGMGEKLFF. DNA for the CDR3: TGCGCCAGCAGCTTCGGACAGGGCATGGGGGAAAAACTGTTTTTT.

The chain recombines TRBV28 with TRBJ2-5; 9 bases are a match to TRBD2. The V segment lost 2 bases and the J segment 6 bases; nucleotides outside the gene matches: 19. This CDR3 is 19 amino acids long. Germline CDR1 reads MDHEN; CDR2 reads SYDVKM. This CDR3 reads CASSLIAGVTLAGRKTQYF. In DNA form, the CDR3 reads TGTGCCAGCAGTTTAATAGCGGGTGTCACACTAGCGGGTAGGAAGACCCAGTACTTC. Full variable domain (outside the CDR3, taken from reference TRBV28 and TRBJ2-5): DVKVTQSSRYLVKRTGEKVFLECVQDMDHENMFWYRQDPGLGLRLIYFSYDVKMKEKGDIPEGYSVSREKKERFSLILESASTNQTSMYLCASSLIAGVTLAGRKTQYFGPGTRLLVL.

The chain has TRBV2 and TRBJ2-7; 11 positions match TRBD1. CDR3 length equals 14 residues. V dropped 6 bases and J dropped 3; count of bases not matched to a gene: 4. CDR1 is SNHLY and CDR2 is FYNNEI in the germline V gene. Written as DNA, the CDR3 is TGTGCCAGCAGGAGGGGACAGGGGGACTACGAGCAGTACTTC. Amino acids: CASRRGQGDYEQYF.

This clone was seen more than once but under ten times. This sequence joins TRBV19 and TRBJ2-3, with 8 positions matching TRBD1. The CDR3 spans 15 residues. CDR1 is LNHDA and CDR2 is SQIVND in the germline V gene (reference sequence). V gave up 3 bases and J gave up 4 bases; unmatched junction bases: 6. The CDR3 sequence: CASSIGTGRADTQYF. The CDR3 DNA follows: TGTGCCAGTAGTATCGGGACAGGCCGTGCAGATACGCAGTATTTT.

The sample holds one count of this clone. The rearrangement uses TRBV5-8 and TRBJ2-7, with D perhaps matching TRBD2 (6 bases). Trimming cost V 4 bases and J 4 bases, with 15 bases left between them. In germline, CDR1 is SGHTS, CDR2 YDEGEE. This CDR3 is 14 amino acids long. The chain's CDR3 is CASSQIKGRYEQYF. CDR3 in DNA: TGTGCCAGCAGCCAAATAAAGGGGAGGTACGAGCAGTACTTC. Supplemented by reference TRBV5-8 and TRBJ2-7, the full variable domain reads EAGVTQSPTHLIKTRGQQATLRCSPISGHTSVYWYQQALGLGLQFLLWYDEGEERNRGNFPPRFSGRQFPNYSSELNVNALELEDSALYLCASSQIKGRYEQYFGPGTRLTVT.

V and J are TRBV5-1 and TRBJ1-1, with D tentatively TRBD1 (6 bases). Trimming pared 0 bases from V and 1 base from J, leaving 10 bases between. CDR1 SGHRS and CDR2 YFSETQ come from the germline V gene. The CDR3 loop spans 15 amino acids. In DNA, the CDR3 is TGCGCCAGCAGCTTGGAGGACAGCCAGAACACTGAAGCTTTCTTT. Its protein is CASSLEDSQNTEAFF. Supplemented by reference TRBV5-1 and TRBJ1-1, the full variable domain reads KAGVTQTPRYLIKTRGQQVTLSCSPISGHRSVSWYQQTPGQGLQFLFEYFSETQRNKGNFPGRFSGRQFSNSRSEMNVSTLELGDSALYLCASSLEDSQNTEAFFGQGTRLTVV.

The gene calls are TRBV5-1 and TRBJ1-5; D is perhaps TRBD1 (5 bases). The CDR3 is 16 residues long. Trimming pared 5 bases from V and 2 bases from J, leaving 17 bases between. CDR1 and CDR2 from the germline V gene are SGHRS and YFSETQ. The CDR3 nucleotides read TGCGCCAGCAGGTTAAGACCGGGGGACGGCAATCAGCCCCAGCATTTT. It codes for CASRLRPGDGNQPQHF. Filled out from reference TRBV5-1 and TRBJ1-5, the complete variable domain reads KAGVTQTPRYLIKTRGQQVTLSCSPISGHRSVSWYQQTPGQGLQFLFEYFSETQRNKGNFPGRFSGRQFSNSRSEMNVSTLELGDSALYLCASRLRPGDGNQPQHFGDGTRLSIL.

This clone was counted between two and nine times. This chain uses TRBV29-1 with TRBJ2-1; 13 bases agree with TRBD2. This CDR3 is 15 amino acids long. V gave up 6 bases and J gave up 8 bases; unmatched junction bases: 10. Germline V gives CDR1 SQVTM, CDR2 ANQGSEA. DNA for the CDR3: TGCAGCGTCGAGTATGGACTAGCGGGAGTCGATGAGCAGTTCTTC. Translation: CSVEYGLAGVDEQFF.

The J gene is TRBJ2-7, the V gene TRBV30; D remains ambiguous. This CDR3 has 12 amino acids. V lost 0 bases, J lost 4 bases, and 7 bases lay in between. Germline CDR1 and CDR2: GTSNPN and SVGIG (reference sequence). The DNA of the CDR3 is TGTGCCTGGAGTGTAGCAGGATACGAGCAGTACTTC. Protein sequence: CAWSVAGYEQYF.

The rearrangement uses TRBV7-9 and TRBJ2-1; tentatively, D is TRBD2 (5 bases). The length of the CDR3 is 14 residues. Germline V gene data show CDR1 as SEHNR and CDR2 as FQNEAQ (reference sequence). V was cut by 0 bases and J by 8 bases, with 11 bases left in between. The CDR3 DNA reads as TGTGCCAGCAGCTTAGCAAGGGAGAAGTATGAGCAGTTCTTC. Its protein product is CASSLAREKYEQFF.

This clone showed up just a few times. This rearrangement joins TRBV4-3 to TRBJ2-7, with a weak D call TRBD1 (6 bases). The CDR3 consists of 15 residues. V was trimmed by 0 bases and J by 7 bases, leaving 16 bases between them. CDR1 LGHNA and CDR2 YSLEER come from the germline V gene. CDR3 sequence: CASSQETGNLREQYF. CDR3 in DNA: TGCGCCAGCAGCCAAGAAACAGGGAATCTGAGGGAGCAGTACTTC.

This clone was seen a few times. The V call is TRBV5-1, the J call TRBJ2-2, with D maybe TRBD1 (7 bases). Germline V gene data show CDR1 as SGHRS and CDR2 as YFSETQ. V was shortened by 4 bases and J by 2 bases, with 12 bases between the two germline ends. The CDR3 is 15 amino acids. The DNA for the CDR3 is TGCGCCAGCAGCGGAGGGGGCACCAACACCGGGGAGCTGTTTTTT. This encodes CASSGGGTNTGELFF.

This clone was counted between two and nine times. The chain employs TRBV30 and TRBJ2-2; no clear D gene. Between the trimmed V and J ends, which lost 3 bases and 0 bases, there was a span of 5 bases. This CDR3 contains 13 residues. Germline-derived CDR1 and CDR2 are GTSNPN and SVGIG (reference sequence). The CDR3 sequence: CAWRRANTGELFF. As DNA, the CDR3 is TGTGCCTGGAGGCGAGCGAACACCGGGGAGCTGTTTTTT.

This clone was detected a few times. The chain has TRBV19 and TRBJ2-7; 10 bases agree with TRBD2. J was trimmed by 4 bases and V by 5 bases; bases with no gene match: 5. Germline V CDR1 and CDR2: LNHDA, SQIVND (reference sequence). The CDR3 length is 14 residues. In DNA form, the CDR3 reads TGTGCCAGTAGTTCCTGGACTAGCGGATACGAGCAGTACTTC. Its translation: CASSSWTSGYEQYF. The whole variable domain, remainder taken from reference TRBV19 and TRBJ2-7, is DGGITQSPKYLFRKEGQNVTLSCEQNLNHDAMYWYRQDPGQGLRLIYYSQIVNDFQKGDIAEGYSVSREKKESFPLTVTSAQKNPTAFYLCASSSWTSGYEQYFGPGTRLTVT.

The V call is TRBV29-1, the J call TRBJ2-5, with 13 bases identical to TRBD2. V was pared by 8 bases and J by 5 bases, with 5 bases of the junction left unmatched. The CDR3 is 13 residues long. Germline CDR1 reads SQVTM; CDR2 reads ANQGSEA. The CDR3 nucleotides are TGCAGCTCAGAGACTAGCGGGAGGGAGACCCAGTACTTC. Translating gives CSSETSGRETQYF.

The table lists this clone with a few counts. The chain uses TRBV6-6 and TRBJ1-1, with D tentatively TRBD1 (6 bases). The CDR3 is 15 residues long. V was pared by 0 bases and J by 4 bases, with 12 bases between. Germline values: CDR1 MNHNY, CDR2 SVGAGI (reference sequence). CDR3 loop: CASSYSSTGSTEAFF. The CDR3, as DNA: TGTGCCAGCAGTTACTCTTCCACAGGGTCCACTGAAGCTTTCTTT.